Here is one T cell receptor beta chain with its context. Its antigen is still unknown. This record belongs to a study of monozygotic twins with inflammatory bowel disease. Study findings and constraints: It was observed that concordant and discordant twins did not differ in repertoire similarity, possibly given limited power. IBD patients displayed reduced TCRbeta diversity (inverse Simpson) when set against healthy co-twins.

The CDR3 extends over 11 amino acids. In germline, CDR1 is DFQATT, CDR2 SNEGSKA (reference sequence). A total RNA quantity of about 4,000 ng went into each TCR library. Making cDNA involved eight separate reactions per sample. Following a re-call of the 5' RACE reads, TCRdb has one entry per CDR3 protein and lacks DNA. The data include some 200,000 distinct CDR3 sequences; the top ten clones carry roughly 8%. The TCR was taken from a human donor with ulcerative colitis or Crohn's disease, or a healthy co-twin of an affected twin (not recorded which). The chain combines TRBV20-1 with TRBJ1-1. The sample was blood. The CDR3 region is CSASMNTEAFF.